These T cell receptor beta chains were read from a single sample in a study of cytomegalovirus exposure and HLA in healthy donors. TCRdb keeps only in-frame clones here, not all; method: immunoSEQ multiplex PCR. Among about 42,000 clones listed, 50% to 55% were seen once. Input material: PBMCs. The receptors originated from a human donor in good health. The CDR3 runs from the conserved cysteine through the conserved F or W. Each record gives: J gene, V gene, CDR3 protein.

j_gene: TRBJ2-1
v_gene: TRBV9
CDR3aa: CASSVEAGGRWGNEQFF

j_gene: TRBJ2-5
v_gene: TRBV7-9
CDR3aa: CASSPGLAGEETQYF

j_gene: TRBJ2-3
v_gene: TRBV7-3
CDR3aa: CASSDRGGPTDTQYF

j_gene: TRBJ1-2
v_gene: TRBV9
CDR3aa: CASSPLGGGLYGYTF

j_gene: TRBJ2-7
v_gene: TRBV23-1
CDR3aa: CASSQLDRGHEQYF

j_gene: TRBJ1-2
v_gene: TRBV19
CDR3aa: CASSLGLGTNYGYTF

j_gene: TRBJ1-6
v_gene: TRBV25-1
CDR3aa: CASSDFWGGGGPLHF

j_gene: TRBJ2-1
v_gene: TRBV7-9
CDR3aa: CASRRRQGSENEQFF

j_gene: TRBJ2-5
v_gene: TRBV11-2
CDR3aa: CASSLEAVVSADF

j_gene: TRBJ2-1
v_gene: TRBV7-6
CDR3aa: CASSYPTGRLTNNEQFF

j_gene: TRBJ1-1
v_gene: TRBV9
CDR3aa: CASSARTGGEAFF

j_gene: TRBJ2-3
v_gene: TRBV7-9
CDR3aa: CASSEGQGADTQYF

j_gene: TRBJ2-1
v_gene: TRBV7-2
CDR3aa: CASSLGPGTYNEQFF

j_gene: TRBJ1-1
v_gene: TRBV4-3
CDR3aa: CASSPAMVRGTEAFF

j_gene: TRBJ1-5
v_gene: TRBV7-8
CDR3aa: CASSLGAGISNQPQHF

j_gene: TRBJ1-3
v_gene: TRBV13
CDR3aa: CASSYGDRGSGNTIYF

j_gene: TRBJ2-5
v_gene: TRBV14
CDR3aa: CASSRQAPPGVWWETQYF

j_gene: TRBJ2-2
v_gene: TRBV7-6
CDR3aa: CASSLVELAYTGELFF

j_gene: TRBJ2-7
v_gene: TRBV7-2
CDR3aa: CASSFGGSSSYEQYF

j_gene: TRBJ2-6
v_gene: TRBV2
CDR3aa: CAGLTGTPTLSGANVLTF

j_gene: TRBJ1-2
v_gene: TRBV11-2
CDR3aa: CASSSTQGGYGYTF

j_gene: TRBJ1-2
v_gene: TRBV5-4
CDR3aa: CASSLVGEYYCGYTF

j_gene: TRBJ2-7
v_gene: TRBV18
CDR3aa: CASSPWTSGVTNEQYF

j_gene: TRBJ1-6
v_gene: TRBV30
CDR3aa: CAWSVTGGNSPLHF

j_gene: TRBJ1-1
v_gene: TRBV7-3
CDR3aa: CASSAEQDSTEAFF

j_gene: TRBJ1-5
v_gene: TRBV4-3
CDR3aa: CASSHGKGTTQPQHF

j_gene: TRBJ1-1
v_gene: TRBV2
CDR3aa: CASNSIVGAAAEAFF